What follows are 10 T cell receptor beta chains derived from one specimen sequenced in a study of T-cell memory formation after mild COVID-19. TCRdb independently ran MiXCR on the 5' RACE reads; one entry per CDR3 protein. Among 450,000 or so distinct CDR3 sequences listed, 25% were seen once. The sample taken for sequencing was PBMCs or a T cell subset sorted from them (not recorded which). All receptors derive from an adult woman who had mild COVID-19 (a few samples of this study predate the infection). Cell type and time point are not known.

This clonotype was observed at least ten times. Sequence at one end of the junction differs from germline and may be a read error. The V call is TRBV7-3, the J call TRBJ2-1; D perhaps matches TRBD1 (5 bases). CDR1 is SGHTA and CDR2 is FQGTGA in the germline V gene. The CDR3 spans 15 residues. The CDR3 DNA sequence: TGTGCCAGCAGCCATACAGGTAACTCCTACGATGAGCAGTTCTTC. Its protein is CASSHTGNSYDEQFF.

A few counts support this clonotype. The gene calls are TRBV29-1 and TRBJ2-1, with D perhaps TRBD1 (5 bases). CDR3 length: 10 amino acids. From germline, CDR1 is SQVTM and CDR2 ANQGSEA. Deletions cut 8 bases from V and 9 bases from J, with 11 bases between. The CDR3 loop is CSTLGVEQFF. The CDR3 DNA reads TGCAGCACCCTAGGGGTTGAGCAGTTCTTC.

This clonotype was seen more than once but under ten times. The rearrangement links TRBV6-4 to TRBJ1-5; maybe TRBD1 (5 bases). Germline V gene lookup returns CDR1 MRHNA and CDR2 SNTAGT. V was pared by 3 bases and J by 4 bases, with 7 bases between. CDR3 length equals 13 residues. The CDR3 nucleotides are TGTGCCAGCAGTGAGGCAGGGAATCAGCCCCAGCATTTT. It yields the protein CASSEAGNQPQHF.

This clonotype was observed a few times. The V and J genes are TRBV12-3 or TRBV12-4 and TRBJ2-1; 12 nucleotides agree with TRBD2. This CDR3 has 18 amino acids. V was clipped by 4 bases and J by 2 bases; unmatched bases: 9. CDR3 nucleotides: TGTGCCAGCAGTTCCCTCCCCGGACTAGCGGGGCCCTACAATGAGCAGTTCTTC. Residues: CASSSLPGLAGPYNEQFF.

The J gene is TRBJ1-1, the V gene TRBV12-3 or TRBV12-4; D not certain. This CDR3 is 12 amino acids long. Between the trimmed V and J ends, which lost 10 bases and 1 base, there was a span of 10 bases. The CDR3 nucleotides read TGTGCCATCTCCGTTGGGAACACTGAAGCTTTCTTT. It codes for CAISVGNTEAFF.

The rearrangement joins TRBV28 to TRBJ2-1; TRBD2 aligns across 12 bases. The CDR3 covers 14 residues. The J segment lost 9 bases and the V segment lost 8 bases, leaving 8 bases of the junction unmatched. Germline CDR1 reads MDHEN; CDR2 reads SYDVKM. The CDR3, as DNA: TGTGCCAGCGGACGGACTAGCGGGATCGGTGAGCAGTTCTTC. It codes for CASGRTSGIGEQFF.

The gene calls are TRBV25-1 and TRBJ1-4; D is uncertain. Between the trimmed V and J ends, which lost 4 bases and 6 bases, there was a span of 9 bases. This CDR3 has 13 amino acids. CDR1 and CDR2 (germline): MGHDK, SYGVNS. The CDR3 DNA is TGTGCCAGCAGTGGCGGAGTGGATGAAAAACTGTTTTTT. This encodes CASSGGVDEKLFF.

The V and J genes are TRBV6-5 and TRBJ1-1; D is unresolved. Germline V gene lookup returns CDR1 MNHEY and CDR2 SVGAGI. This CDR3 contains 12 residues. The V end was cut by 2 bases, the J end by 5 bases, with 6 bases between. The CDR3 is CASSYVATEAFF. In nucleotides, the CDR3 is TGTGCCAGCAGTTACGTTGCGACTGAAGCTTTCTTT.

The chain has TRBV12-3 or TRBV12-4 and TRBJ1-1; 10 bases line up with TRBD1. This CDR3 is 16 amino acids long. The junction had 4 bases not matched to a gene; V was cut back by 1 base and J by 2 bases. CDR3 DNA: TGTGCCAGCAGTTTAGACCGGACAGGGGGTAACACTGAAGCTTTCTTT. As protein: CASSLDRTGGNTEAFF.

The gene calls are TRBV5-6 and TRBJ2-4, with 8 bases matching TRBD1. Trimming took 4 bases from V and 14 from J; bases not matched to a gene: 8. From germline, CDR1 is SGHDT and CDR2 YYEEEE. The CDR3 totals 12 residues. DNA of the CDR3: TGTGCCAGCAGCGCCAGGACAGGGAAGAAGTACTTC. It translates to CASSARTGKKYF.